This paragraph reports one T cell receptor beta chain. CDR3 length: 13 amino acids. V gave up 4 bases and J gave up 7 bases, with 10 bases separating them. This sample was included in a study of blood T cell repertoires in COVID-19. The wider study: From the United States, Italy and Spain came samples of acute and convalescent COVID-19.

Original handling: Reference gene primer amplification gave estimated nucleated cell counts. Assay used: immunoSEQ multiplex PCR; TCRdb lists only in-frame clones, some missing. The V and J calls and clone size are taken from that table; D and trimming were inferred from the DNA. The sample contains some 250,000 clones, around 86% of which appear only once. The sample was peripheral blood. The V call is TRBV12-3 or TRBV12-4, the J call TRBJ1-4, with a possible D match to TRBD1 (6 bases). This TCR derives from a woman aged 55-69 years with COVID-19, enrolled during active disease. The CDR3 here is CASSYGTPEKLFF. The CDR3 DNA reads TGTGCCAGCAGTTACGGGACACCTGAAAAACTGTTTTTT.